Here is one TCR beta chain with its context. Its antigen is unknown. These data originate in a study of immune heterogeneity within non-small cell lung tumors. Study-wide points: There were identical dominant CDR3 beta clonotypes recurring across tumor sites within a patient, together with site-unique high-frequency clones.

With 32 V and 13 J primers, multiplex PCR amplified the TCR beta CDR3. From the multiplex PCR reads, TCRdb called clonotypes with MiXCR, one entry per CDR3 protein. The data hold 15,000 or so distinct CDR3 sequences, with around 27% observed a single time. Germline V gives CDR1 ENHRY, CDR2 SYGVKD. Trimming took off 6 bases at V and 8 bases at J, with 19 bases between the two ends. The CDR3 has 14 residues. Bulk tumor genomic DNA constituted the template, at around 600 ng per sample. Multiple widely separated biopsies were taken from each primary tumor at surgery. Those enrolled were patients newly diagnosed with untreated non-small cell lung cancer and undergoing curative surgery. There were some 15 donors in total. They were all newly diagnosed non-small cell lung cancer patients undergoing surgery with curative intent.

This clonotype originated in a man in his forties or fifties with non-small cell lung cancer. What was sequenced was lung tumor tissue. The chain recombines TRBV10-3 with TRBJ1-2; no definite D call. The CDR3 DNA sequence: TGTGCCATCAGCATTATAGACCGCCAGAGGGGCTACACCTTC. This gives the protein CAISIIDRQRGYTF.